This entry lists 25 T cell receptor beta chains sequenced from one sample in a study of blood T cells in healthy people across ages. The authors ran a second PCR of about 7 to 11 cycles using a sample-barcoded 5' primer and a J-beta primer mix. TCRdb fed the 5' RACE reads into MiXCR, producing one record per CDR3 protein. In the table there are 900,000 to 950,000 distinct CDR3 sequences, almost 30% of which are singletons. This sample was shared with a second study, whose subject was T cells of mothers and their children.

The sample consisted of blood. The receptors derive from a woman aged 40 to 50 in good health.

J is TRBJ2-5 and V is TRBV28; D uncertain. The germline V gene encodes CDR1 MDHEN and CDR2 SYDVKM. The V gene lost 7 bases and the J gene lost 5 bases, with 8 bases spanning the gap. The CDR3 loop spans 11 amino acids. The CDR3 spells CASKDGETQYF. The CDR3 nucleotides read TGTGCCAGCAAGGATGGCGAGACCCAGTACTTC.

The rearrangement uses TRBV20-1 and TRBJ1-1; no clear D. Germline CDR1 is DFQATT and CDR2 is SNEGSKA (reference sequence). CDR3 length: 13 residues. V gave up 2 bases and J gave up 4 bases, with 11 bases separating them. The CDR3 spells CSARNLEGTEAFF. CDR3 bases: TGCAGTGCTAGAAACCTCGAGGGCACTGAAGCTTTCTTT.

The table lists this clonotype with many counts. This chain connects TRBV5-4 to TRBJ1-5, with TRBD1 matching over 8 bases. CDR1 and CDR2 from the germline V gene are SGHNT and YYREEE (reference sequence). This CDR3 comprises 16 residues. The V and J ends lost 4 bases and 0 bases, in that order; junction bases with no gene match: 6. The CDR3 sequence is CASSVQGARSNQPQHF. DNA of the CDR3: TGTGCCAGCAGCGTGCAGGGGGCGCGTAGCAATCAGCCCCAGCATTTT.

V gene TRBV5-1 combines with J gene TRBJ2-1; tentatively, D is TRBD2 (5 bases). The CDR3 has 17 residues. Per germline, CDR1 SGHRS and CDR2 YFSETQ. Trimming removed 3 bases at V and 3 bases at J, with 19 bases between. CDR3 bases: TGCGCCAGCAGCTGGAGCCCGGACTCGTCCAGCTACAATGAGCAGTTCTTC. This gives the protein CASSWSPDSSSYNEQFF.

Written as DNA, the CDR3 is TGTGCCACCAGTGTGGGGGCGGAGAACACTGAAGCTTTCTTT. It codes for CATSVGAENTEAFF. The chain uses TRBV24-1 and TRBJ1-1; possibly TRBD1 for D (6 bases). The CDR3 has 14 amino acids. V gave up 5 bases and J gave up 1 base, with 10 bases separating them. Germline CDR1 is KGHDR and CDR2 is SFDVKD.

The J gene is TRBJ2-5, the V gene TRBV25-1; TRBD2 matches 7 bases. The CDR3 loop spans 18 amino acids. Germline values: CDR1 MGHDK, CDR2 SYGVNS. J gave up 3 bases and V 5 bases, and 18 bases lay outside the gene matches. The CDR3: CASSPHPGDGGIKETQYF. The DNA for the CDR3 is TGTGCCAGCAGTCCTCATCCTGGGGACGGGGGGATAAAAGAGACCCAGTACTTC.

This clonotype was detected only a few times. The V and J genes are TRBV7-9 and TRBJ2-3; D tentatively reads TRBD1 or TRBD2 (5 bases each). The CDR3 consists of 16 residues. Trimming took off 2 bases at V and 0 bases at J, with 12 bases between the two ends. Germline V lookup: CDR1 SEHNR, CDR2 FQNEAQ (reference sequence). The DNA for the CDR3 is TGTGCCAGCAGCTTATATTCTGGGGGAAGCACAGATACGCAGTATTTT. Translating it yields CASSLYSGGSTDTQYF.

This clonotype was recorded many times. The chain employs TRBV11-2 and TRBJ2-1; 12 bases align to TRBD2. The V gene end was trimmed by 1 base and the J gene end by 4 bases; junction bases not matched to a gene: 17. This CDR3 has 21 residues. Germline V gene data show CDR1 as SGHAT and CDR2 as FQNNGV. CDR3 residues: CASSLGIGSGLAGSSYNEQFF. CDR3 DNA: TGTGCCAGCAGCTTAGGTATCGGAAGCGGACTAGCGGGGTCCAGTTACAATGAGCAGTTCTTC.

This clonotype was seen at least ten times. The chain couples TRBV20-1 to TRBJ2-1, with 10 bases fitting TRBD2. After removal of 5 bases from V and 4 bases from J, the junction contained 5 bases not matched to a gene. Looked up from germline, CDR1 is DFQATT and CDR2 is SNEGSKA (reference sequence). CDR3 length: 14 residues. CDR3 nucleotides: TGCAGTGCTGCTACTAGCGGGACTTACAATGAGCAGTTCTTC. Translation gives CSAATSGTYNEQFF.

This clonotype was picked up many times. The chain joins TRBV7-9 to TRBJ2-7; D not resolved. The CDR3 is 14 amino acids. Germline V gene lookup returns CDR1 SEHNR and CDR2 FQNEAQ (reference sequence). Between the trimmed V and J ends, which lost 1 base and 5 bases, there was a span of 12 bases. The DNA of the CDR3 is TGTGCCAGCAGCTTAGGCGCCTCTAACAACGAGCAGTACTTC. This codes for CASSLGASNNEQYF.

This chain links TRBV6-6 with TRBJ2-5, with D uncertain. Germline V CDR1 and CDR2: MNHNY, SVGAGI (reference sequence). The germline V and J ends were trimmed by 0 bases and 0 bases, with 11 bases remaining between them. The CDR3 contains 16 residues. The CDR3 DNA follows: TGTGCCAGCAGTTACTCGTCGCAAGGATACCAAGAGACCCAGTACTTC. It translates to CASSYSSQGYQETQYF.

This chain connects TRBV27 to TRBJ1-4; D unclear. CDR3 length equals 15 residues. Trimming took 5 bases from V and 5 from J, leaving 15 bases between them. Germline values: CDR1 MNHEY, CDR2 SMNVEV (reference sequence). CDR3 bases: TGTGCCAGCAGTCCCCGGACGTCGAGAAATGAAAAACTGTTTTTT. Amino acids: CASSPRTSRNEKLFF.

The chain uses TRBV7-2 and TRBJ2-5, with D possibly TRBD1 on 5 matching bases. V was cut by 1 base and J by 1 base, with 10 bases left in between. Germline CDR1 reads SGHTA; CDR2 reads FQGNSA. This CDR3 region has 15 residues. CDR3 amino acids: CASSLGYRIQETQYF. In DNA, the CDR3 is TGTGCCAGCAGCTTAGGCTACAGGATCCAAGAGACCCAGTACTTC. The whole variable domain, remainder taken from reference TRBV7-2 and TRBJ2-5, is GAGVSQSPSNKVTEKGKDVELRCDPISGHTALYWYRQSLGQGLEFLIYFQGNSAPDKSGLPSDRFSAERTGGSVSTLTIQRTQQEDSAVYLCASSLGYRIQETQYFGPGTRLLVL.

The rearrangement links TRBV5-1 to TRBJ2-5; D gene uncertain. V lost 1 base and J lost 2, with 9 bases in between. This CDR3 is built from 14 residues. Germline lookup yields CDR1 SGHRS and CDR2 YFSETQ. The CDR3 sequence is CASSLYGQQETQYF. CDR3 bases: TGCGCCAGCAGCTTGTACGGGCAGCAAGAGACCCAGTACTTC.

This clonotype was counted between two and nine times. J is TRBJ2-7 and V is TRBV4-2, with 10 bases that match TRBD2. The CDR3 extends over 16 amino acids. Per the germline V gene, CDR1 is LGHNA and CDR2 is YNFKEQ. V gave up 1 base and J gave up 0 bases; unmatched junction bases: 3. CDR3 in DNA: TGTGCCAGCAGCCAAGCTAGCGGGGGACTCTCCTACGAGCAGTACTTC. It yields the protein CASSQASGGLSYEQYF.

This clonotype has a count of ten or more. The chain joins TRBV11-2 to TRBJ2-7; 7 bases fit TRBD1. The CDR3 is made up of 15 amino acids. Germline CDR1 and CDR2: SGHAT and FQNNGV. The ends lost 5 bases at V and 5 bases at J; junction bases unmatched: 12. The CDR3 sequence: CASSALTGAYNEQYF. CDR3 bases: TGTGCCAGCAGCGCTCTAACAGGGGCGTACAACGAGCAGTACTTC.

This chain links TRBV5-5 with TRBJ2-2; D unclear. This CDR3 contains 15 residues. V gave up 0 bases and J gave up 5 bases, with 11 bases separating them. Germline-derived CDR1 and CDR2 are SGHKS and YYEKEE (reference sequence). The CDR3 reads CASSLDWTDTGELFF. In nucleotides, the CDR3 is TGTGCCAGCAGCTTGGATTGGACGGATACCGGGGAGCTGTTTTTT.

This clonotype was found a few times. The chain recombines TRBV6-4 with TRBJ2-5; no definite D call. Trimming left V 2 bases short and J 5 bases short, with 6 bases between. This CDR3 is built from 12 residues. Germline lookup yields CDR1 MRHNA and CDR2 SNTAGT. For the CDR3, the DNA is TGTGCCAGCAGTGACCCCGACGAGACCCAGTACTTC. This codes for CASSDPDETQYF.

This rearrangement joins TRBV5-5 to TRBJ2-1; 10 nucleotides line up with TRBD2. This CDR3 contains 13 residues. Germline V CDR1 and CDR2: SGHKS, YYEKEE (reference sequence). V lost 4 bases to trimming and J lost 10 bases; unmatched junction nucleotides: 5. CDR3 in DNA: TGTGCCAGCAGCCAGCGGGGGGGCCGGGAGCAGTTCTTC. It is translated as CASSQRGGREQFF.

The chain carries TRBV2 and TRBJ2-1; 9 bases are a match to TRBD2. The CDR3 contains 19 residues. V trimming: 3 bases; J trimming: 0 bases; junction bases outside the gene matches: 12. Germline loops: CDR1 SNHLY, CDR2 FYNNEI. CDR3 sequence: CASSERVSGGPSSYNEQFF. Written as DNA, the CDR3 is TGTGCCAGCAGTGAGAGGGTTAGCGGGGGTCCGAGCTCCTACAATGAGCAGTTCTTC.

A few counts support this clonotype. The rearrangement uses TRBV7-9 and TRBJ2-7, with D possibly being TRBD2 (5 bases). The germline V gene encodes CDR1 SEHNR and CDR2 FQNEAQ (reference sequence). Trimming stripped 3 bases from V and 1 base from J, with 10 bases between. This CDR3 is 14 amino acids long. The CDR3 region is CASSFGMTSYEQYF. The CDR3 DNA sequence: TGTGCCAGCAGCTTCGGGATGACTTCCTACGAGCAGTACTTC.

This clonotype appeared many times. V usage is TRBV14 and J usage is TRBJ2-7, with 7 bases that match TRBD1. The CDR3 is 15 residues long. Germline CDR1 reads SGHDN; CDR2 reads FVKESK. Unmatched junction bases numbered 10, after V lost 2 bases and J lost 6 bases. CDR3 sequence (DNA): TGTGCCAGCAGCCAACTCGACAGGGCGTTTGGCGAGCAGTACTTC. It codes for CASSQLDRAFGEQYF.

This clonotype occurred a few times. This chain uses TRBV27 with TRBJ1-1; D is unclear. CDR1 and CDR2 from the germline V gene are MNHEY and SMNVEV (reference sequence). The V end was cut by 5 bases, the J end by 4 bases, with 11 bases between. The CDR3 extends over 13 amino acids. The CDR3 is CASSRRAATEAFF. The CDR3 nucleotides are TGTGCCAGCAGTCGGCGGGCTGCCACTGAAGCTTTCTTT.

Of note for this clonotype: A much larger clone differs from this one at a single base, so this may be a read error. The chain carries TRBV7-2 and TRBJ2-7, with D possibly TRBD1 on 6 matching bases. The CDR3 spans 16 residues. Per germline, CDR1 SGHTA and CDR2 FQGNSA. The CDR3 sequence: CASSLGFQGYTYERYF. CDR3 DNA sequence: TGTGCCAGCAGCTTAGGGTTCCAGGGGTACACCTACGAGCGGTACTTC.

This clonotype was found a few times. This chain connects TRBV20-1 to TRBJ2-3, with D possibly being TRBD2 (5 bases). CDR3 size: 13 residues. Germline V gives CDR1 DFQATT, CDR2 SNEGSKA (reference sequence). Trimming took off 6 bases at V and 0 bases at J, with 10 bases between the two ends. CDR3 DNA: TGCAGTGCCGAGCGGTTAAGCACAGATACGCAGTATTTT. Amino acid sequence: CSAERLSTDTQYF.